These 2 T cell receptor beta chains share one sample of origin, sequenced in a study of blood T cells in healthy people across ages. A second 7 to 11 cycle PCR used barcoded and J-beta primers. MiXCR was run by TCRdb on the 5' RACE reads, yielding one entry per CDR3 protein. The data show about 780,000 distinct CDR3 sequences, around 62% seen once. The material sequenced was blood. These receptors were taken from a man in his thirties or forties in good health.

V is TRBV28 and J is TRBJ2-5; 7 positions match TRBD1. V trimming: 7 bases; J trimming: 5 bases; junction bases outside the gene matches: 4. CDR1 is MDHEN, CDR2 SYDVKM, per germline. The CDR3 is made up of 12 amino acids. CDR3 amino acids: CASNRGRETQYF. The CDR3 DNA follows: TGTGCCAGCAACAGGGGCCGGGAGACCCAGTACTTC.

This clonotype was found once. This chain uses TRBV6-1 with TRBJ2-6; tentatively, D is TRBD1 (6 bases). The CDR3 spans 15 residues. Trimming left V 6 bases short and J 1 base short, with 10 bases between. Germline assignment: CDR1 MNHNS and CDR2 SASEGT. The DNA of the CDR3 is TGTGCCAGCAGGGCAGGGGAGTCTGGGGCCAACGTCCTGACTTTC. It encodes CASRAGESGANVLTF.